Below, 17 T cell receptor beta chains from the same sample are listed, as sequenced in a study of vaccination and CD4 T cells after COVID-19. At the Johns Hopkins FTIC core, DNA taken from cultured CD4+ T cells was sequenced by way of the Oncomine TCR Beta short-read assay. One entry per CDR3 protein results from TCRdb running MiXCR on the PCR reads. The sample has more than 15,000 distinct CDR3 sequences; over 40% are singletons. These TCRs' antigens remain unknown. Treatment described: 10-day PBMC culture with coronavirus spike peptide pools or control peptides (ViraFEST assay). The sequenced sample was CD4+ T cells from blood, cultured in vitro. These receptors all stem from a human donor who had recovered from COVID-19.

The gene calls are TRBV2 and TRBJ2-5, with D possibly matching TRBD1 (6 bases). Germline lookup yields CDR1 SNHLY and CDR2 FYNNEI. Trimming removed 3 bases from V and 5 bases from J, with 16 bases in between. The CDR3 loop spans 15 amino acids. The CDR3 region is CASSDFLNREETQYF. CDR3 nucleotide sequence: TGTGCCAGCAGTGATTTTTTAAACAGGGAGGAGACCCAGTACTTC.

This clonotype appeared a few times. Relative to the germline gene, one junction end is altered; a read error may explain this. In DNA, the CDR3 is TGTGCCAGCAGCGAATCTCTCCCAGGGGACTATGGCTACACCTTC. Its protein product is CASSESLPGDYGYTF. J is TRBJ1-2 and V is TRBV25-1, with D perhaps matching TRBD1 (6 bases). This CDR3 contains 15 residues. Germline lookup yields CDR1 MGHDK and CDR2 SYGVNS.

This clonotype occurred once. This rearrangement joins TRBV19 to TRBJ2-5; maybe TRBD1 (5 bases). V gave up 1 base and J gave up 4 bases, with 19 bases separating them. Germline V lookup: CDR1 LNHDA, CDR2 SQIVND (reference sequence). The CDR3 contains 17 residues. Here the CDR3 DNA reads TGTGCCAGTAGTATAGTGAGCGCCCAGGGAATTGGAGAGACCCAGTACTTC. It specifies CASSIVSAQGIGETQYF.

The V and J genes are TRBV4-2 and TRBJ2-1; TRBD1 is a possible D gene (6 bases). V lost 1 base and J 6 bases, leaving 13 bases between the germline ends. The CDR3 runs to 15 residues. From germline, CDR1 is LGHNA and CDR2 YNFKEQ. DNA of the CDR3: TGTGCCAGCAGCCAAGTCCAACAGGGTTTCAATGAGCAGTTCTTC. Translating it yields CASSQVQQGFNEQFF.

V and J are TRBV7-8 and TRBJ1-3, with unresolved D. V dropped 5 bases and J dropped 0 bases, with 11 bases sitting between them. Germline CDR1 SGHVS, CDR2 FQNEAQ. This CDR3 contains 15 residues. The CDR3 protein is CASSPRTSSGNTIYF. Here the CDR3 DNA reads TGTGCCAGCAGCCCTCGGACCAGCTCTGGAAACACCATATATTTT.

This sequence joins TRBV4-1 and TRBJ1-2; maybe TRBD1 (5 bases). The germline gives CDR1 MGHRA, CDR2 YSYEKL. The CDR3 loop spans 15 amino acids. Trimming took 0 bases from V and 9 from J, leaving 17 bases between them. The CDR3 nucleotides read TGCGCCAGCAGCCAAGATACGAGGGACTACGGCCGCTACACCTTC. Protein product: CASSQDTRDYGRYTF.

The V and J genes are TRBV28 and TRBJ1-3, with D perhaps matching TRBD1 (5 bases). This CDR3 has 17 residues. Deletions cut 2 bases from V and 0 bases from J, with 14 bases between. Per the germline V gene, CDR1 is MDHEN and CDR2 is SYDVKM. The CDR3 spells CASSLIVRAASGNTIYF. CDR3 nucleotides: TGTGCCAGCAGTTTAATAGTCAGGGCCGCCTCTGGAAACACCATATATTTT.

This clonotype was counted a few times. The chain uses TRBV6-1 and TRBJ2-2; possibly TRBD1 for D (5 bases). Germline-derived CDR1 and CDR2 are MNHNS and SASEGT. CDR3 length equals 12 residues. The ends were cut back, 6 bases at V and 6 bases at J, with 8 bases in the middle. CDR3 residues: CASRNRSGELFF. CDR3 DNA sequence: TGTGCCAGCAGGAACAGGTCCGGGGAGCTGTTTTTT.

This clonotype was counted only a few times. The chain joins TRBV20-1 to TRBJ2-3, with a possible D match to TRBD2 (6 bases). V lost 0 bases and J lost 0, with 10 bases in between. This CDR3 comprises 15 residues. Per the germline V gene, CDR1 is DFQATT and CDR2 is SNEGSKA (reference sequence). This chain's CDR3 is CSARDPGTSTDTQYF. The DNA of the CDR3 is TGCAGTGCTAGAGATCCGGGGACTAGCACAGATACGCAGTATTTT.

V is TRBV5-1 and J is TRBJ2-5; perhaps TRBD1 as D (5 bases). The CDR3 is made up of 14 amino acids. V was shortened by 2 bases and J by 5 bases, with 13 bases between the two germline ends. CDR1 and CDR2 (germline): SGHRS, YFSETQ. The CDR3 DNA reads as TGCGCCAGCAGCTTTTCCAGGGTAGAGGAGACCCAGTACTTC. Its translation is CASSFSRVEETQYF.

V and J are TRBV28 and TRBJ1-3; no firm D call. The germline CDR1 and CDR2 sequences are MDHEN and SYDVKM. With 5 bases removed from V and 0 bases from J, the gap between germline ends came to 20 bases. This CDR3 is built from 18 residues. The CDR3 DNA sequence: TGTGCCAGCAGTCCACTGCGGATCGCGCGTCCCTCTGGAAACACCATATATTTT. This codes for CASSPLRIARPSGNTIYF. The full variable domain, rest sourced from reference TRBV28 and TRBJ1-3, is DVKVTQSSRYLVKRTGEKVFLECVQDMDHENMFWYRQDPGLGLRLIYFSYDVKMKEKGDIPEGYSVSREKKERFSLILESASTNQTSMYLCASSPLRIARPSGNTIYFGEGSWLTVV.

This clonotype appeared a few times. This sequence joins TRBV24-1 and TRBJ2-2, with D unresolved. Trimming removed 0 bases from V and 7 bases from J, with 5 bases in between. Germline V lookup: CDR1 KGHDR, CDR2 SFDVKD. CDR3 length: 13 amino acids. The CDR3 coding sequence is TGTGCCACCAGTGATTTGTGGTTCGGGGAGCTGTTTTTT. Translated, it gives CATSDLWFGELFF.

V is TRBV11-3 and J is TRBJ1-2; possibly TRBD1 for D (5 bases). Trimming pared 2 bases from V and 4 bases from J, leaving 11 bases between. This CDR3 comprises 14 residues. The germline gives CDR1 SGHNT, CDR2 YENEEA. The CDR3, as DNA: TGTGCCAGCAGCTTAAATCCAGGGACCTATGGCTACACCTTC. This codes for CASSLNPGTYGYTF.

This clonotype was counted between two and nine times. The rearrangement links TRBV2 to TRBJ1-2; maybe TRBD1 (6 bases). The germline gives CDR1 SNHLY, CDR2 FYNNEI. Trimming removed 6 bases from V and 3 bases from J, with 14 bases in between. The CDR3 sequence is 14 residues long. CDR3 loop: CASRATGSHYGYTF. The CDR3 DNA reads TGTGCCAGCAGAGCCACAGGGTCCCACTATGGCTACACCTTC. The whole variable domain, remainder taken from reference TRBV2 and TRBJ1-2, is EPEVTQTPSHQVTQMGQEVILRCVPISNHLYFYWYRQILGQKVEFLVSFYNNEISEKSEIFDDQFSVERPDGSNFTLKIRSTKLEDSAMYFCASRATGSHYGYTFGSGTRLTVV.

The genes are TRBV30 and TRBJ1-5, with D unclear. V lost 2 bases and J lost 3, with 8 bases in between. The CDR3 contains 13 residues. Germline-derived CDR1 and CDR2 are GTSNPN and SVGIG (reference sequence). CDR3 sequence: CAWSSQANQPQHF. DNA for the CDR3: TGTGCCTGGAGTAGTCAGGCCAATCAGCCCCAGCATTTT.

The chain carries TRBV7-9 and TRBJ2-1; possibly TRBD2 for D (6 bases). CDR3 length equals 15 residues. Deletions cut 1 base from V and 8 bases from J, with 15 bases between. Germline CDR1 is SEHNR and CDR2 is FQNEAQ (reference sequence). CDR3 sequence (DNA): TGTGCCAGCAGCTTAGTTTATTCGAGGAGGGATGAGCAGTTCTTC. Residues: CASSLVYSRRDEQFF.

The chain is built from TRBV6-2 or TRBV6-3 and TRBJ2-7; D possibly corresponds to TRBD1 (6 bases). Germline V gene sequence: CDR1 MNHEY, CDR2 SVGEGT. The CDR3 runs 13 residues. The V end lost 5 bases, the J end lost 3 bases, and 11 bases lay between the germline ends. The DNA of the CDR3 is TGTGCCAGCAGTCGTGAGACAGGCTACGAGCAGTACTTC. Protein sequence: CASSRETGYEQYF.